This TCR beta chain came from a study of cytomegalovirus exposure and HLA in healthy donors. Overall study findings and caveats: Several top significant clusters appeared, in a later analysis, to be linked to common viral pathogens.

Each of the donors was a healthy bone marrow donor. The PCR ran on 60 Vbeta and 13 Jbeta primers. Using immunoSEQ multiplex PCR, the repertoire was profiled, and TCRdb retains in-frame clones only, with some absent. The sample records 100,000 to 120,000 clones, approximately 86% being singletons. Of note for this clone: Its antigen is still unknown.

The CDR3 extends over 14 amino acids. V shed 2 bases, J shed 6 bases, and the junction held 5 bases outside the gene matches. CDR1 and CDR2 (germline): SGHNT, YYREEE (reference sequence). The V gene is TRBV5-4, the J gene TRBJ2-5; TRBD2 aligns across 9 bases. Sample: PBMCs. The TCR sequence derives from a man in his forties in good health and CMV-seronegative. The CDR3 sequence is CASSLAGGGQTQYF. In DNA, the CDR3 is TGTGCCAGCAGCTTAGCGGGGGGCGGGCAGACCCAGTACTTC.